A selection of T cell receptor beta chains follows, all from one sample in a study of shared clonotypes between healthy human individuals. Generated by immunoSEQ multiplex PCR, the TCRdb table keeps only in-frame clones and is missing some. The data show hundreds of thousands of clones, roughly 91% seen once. The specimen was memory CD8+ T cells sorted from blood. The receptor set was obtained from a man younger than 30 in good health. Both conserved end residues are part of each CDR3. The D gene is left open where the match is weak. Clone size is not always given. Where it is, it says once, few, many or a class for expanded clones.

CDR3 protein,CDR3 DNA,D gene,V gene,J gene,clone size
CASSYLGGAYSYEQYF,TGTGCCAGCAGTTACCTCGGGGGGGCTTACTCCTACGAGCAGTACTTC,TRBD2,TRBV6-5,TRBJ2-7,-
CASSQQVMNTEAFF,TGTGCCAGCAGTCAGCAGGTCATGAACACTGAAGCTTTCTTT,-,TRBV27,TRBJ1-1,once
CASSYSISSPLHF,TGTGCCAGCAGTTACTCGATCTCCTCACCCCTCCACTTT,-,TRBV6-5,TRBJ1-6,-
CSVEGDSGNTIYF,TGCAGCGTTGAGGGGGATTCTGGAAACACCATATATTTT,-,TRBV29-1,TRBJ1-3,-
CASSLRQGSVEQYF,TGTGCCAGCAGTTTACGACAGGGATCGGTCGAGCAGTACTTC,TRBD1,TRBV27,TRBJ2-7,-
CASSSGGVNQPQHF,TGTGCCAGCAGTTCCGGAGGGGTCAATCAGCCCCAGCATTTT,-,TRBV27,TRBJ1-5,-
CSVAPGNYGQFF,TGCAGCGTGGCCCCAGGGAATTACGGGCAGTTCTTC,-,TRBV29-1,TRBJ2-1,-
CASMFGTGAPNSPLHF,TGTGCCAGTATGTTCGGGACAGGGGCCCCCAATTCACCCCTCCACTTT,TRBD1,TRBV19,TRBJ1-6,-
CASEPVDRVETQYF,TGTGCCAGTGAGCCCGTGGACCGAGTGGAGACCCAGTACTTC,-,TRBV25-1,TRBJ2-5,-
CASSRGQGPYEQYF,TGCGCCAGCAGCCGGGGACAGGGTCCCTACGAGCAGTACTTC,TRBD1,TRBV4-1,TRBJ2-7,many
CASSLPGDTNSPLHF,TGTGCCAGCAGCCTCCCCGGAGACACCAATTCACCCCTCCACTTT,-,TRBV21-1,TRBJ1-6,-
CASSEVAGEENEQFF,TGTGCCAGCAGTGAAGTAGCGGGGGAGGAGAATGAGCAGTTCTTC,TRBD2,TRBV2,TRBJ2-1,-
CASSYKPGEHNEQFF,TGTGCCAGCAGTTACAAACCAGGGGAACACAATGAGCAGTTCTTC,-,TRBV6-5,TRBJ2-1,-
CASSFSGAEFF,TGTGCCAGCAGCTTTAGCGGGGCAGAGTTCTTC,TRBD2,TRBV7-9,TRBJ2-1,-
CASSLEPGLAYEQYF,TGTGCCAGCAGTTTAGAACCGGGACTAGCGTACGAGCAGTACTTC,TRBD2,TRBV27,TRBJ2-7,-
CATSQIAGISTDTQYF,TGTGCCACCTCCCAAATTGCGGGGATCTCCACAGATACGCAGTATTTT,-,TRBV2,TRBJ2-3,-